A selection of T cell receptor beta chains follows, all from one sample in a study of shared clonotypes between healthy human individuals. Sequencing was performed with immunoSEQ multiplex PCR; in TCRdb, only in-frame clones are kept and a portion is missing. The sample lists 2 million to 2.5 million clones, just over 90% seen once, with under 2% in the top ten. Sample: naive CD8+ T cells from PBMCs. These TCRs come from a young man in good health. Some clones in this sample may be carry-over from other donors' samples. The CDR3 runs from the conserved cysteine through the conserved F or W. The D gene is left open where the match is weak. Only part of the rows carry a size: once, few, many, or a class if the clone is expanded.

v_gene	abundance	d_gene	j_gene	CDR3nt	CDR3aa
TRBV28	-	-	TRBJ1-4	TGTGCCAGCAGTTCACCCTACTCAGGAAGAACTAATGAAAAACTGTTTTTT	CASSSPYSGRTNEKLFF
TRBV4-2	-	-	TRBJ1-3	TGTGCCAGCAGCCAAGGCACCGGGACACTTATTCCGGACACCATATATTTT	CASSQGTGTLIPDTIYF
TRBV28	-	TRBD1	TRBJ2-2	TGTGCCAGCAGTCGACAGGGGGACACCGGGGAGCTGTTTTTT	CASSRQGDTGELFF
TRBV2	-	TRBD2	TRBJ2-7	TGTGCCAGCAGGGGGACTAGCGTTACATCTTCGAGCTCCTACGAGCAGTACTTC	CASRGTSVTSSSSYEQYF
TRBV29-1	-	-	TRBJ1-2	TGCAGCGTCGACGAGTGGGCAGGCCAAAACCCTAACTATGGCTACACCTTC	CSVDEWAGQNPNYGYTF
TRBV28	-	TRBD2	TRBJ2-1	TGTGCCGCCTGCGGGCTACTAGCGAGTAATGAGCAGTTCTTC	CAACGLLASNEQFF
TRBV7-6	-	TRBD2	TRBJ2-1	TGTGCCAGCAGCTTAACGGGGGGCTCCTACAATGAGCAGTTCTTC	CASSLTGGSYNEQFF
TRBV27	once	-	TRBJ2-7	TGTGCCAGCAGTTTATCACTCGGGACGATCTCCTACGAGCAGTACTTC	CASSLSLGTISYEQYF
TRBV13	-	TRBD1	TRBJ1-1	TGTGCCAGCAGCTCTAGACAGGGGGAGGAGGTGAACACTGAAGCTTTCTTT	CASSSRQGEEVNTEAFF
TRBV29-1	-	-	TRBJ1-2	TGCAGCGTTGTTCAGGGTTCGACCTATGGCTACACCTTC	CSVVQGSTYGYTF
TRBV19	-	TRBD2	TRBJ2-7	TGTGCCAGTAGTATGTCTCTAGCGGGAGGTATCCACGAGCAGTACTTC	CASSMSLAGGIHEQYF
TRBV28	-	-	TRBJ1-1	TGTGCCAGCAGTCCATCCGAGGTTTACACTGAAGCTTTCTTT	CASSPSEVYTEAFF